This is a list of T cell receptor beta chains from one sample in a study of shared clonotypes between healthy human individuals. Only in-frame clones appear in the TCRdb table, and some are missing; sequencing was by immunoSEQ multiplex PCR. The sample holds 100,000 or so clones, about 63% seen once. Sequenced input: memory CD8+ T cells sorted from blood. These receptors originate from a woman in her twenties or thirties in good health. Both conserved end residues are part of each CDR3. The D gene is left open where the match is weak. The size entry is marked missing in some rows and otherwise reads once, few, many or a size class.

D,V,size,J,DNA,CDR3
NA,TRBV7-8,NA,TRBJ1-2,TGTGCCAGCAGCTTAGCTTCCATCCCGTATGGCTACACCTTC,CASSLASIPYGYTF
NA,TRBV28,NA,TRBJ1-2,TGTGCCAGCAGTAGGGGGTTCCAGATTGGCTACACCTTC,CASSRGFQIGYTF
TRBD1,TRBV5-1,NA,TRBJ1-1,TGCGCCAGCAGCTATACCGGGACAGACCTGAACACTGAAGCTTTCTTT,CASSYTGTDLNTEAFF
NA,TRBV7-9,once,TRBJ2-1,TGTGCCAGCAGCTCAGCAGGGGAGGGTGAGCAGTTCTTC,CASSSAGEGEQFF
NA,TRBV7-3,medium-sized,TRBJ1-2,TGTGCCAGCAGCTTAATGCAGGGAGCTAACTATGGCTACACCTTC,CASSLMQGANYGYTF
NA,TRBV11-1,NA,TRBJ2-3,TGTGCCAGCAGCACGACGGGAGTTCGCGCAGATACGCAGTATTTT,CASSTTGVRADTQYF
NA,TRBV25-1,few,TRBJ2-3,TGTGCCAGCAGTGAATTTTTCGGGGTTACTAGCACAGATACGCAGTATTTT,CASSEFFGVTSTDTQYF
NA,TRBV19,once,TRBJ1-1,TGTGCCAGTAGTATAGCGGCGGACGGTGAAGCTTTCTTT,CASSIAADGEAFF
TRBD1,TRBV25-1,NA,TRBJ2-7,TGTGCCAGCAGGCCGGGACAGGGCTACGAGCAGTACTTC,CASRPGQGYEQYF
NA,TRBV10-3,NA,TRBJ1-2,TGTGCCATCAGACCCGAGGTGGGCTCGGGCTATGGCTACACCTTC,CAIRPEVGSGYGYTF
NA,TRBV20-1,NA,TRBJ1-2,TGCAGTGCCTACGACGGCTACACCTTC,CSAYDGYTF
NA,TRBV13,NA,TRBJ1-5,TGTGCCAGCAGCTTCGGTCAGGGTGGACAGCCCCAGCATTTT,CASSFGQGGQPQHF
TRBD1,TRBV19,NA,TRBJ2-2,TGTGCCAGTAGTACCCGACAGGGTTCGGAGCTGTTTTTT,CASSTRQGSELFF
NA,TRBV6-5,NA,TRBJ2-7,TGTGCCAGCAGTTACTCGAGGGGTTCCGAGCAGTACTTC,CASSYSRGSEQYF
NA,TRBV4-2,NA,TRBJ2-2,TGTGCCAGCAGCCAAGATGGGACCATCTTCGCCGCGAACACCGGGGAGCTGTTTTTT,CASSQDGTIFAANTGELFF
NA,TRBV13,NA,TRBJ1-2,TGTGCCAGCAGCTTGGGGTACTATGGCTACACCTTC,CASSLGYYGYTF
NA,TRBV14,few,TRBJ2-1,TGTGCCAGCAGCCAAGATAAATTAGTTGTGGGCAATGAGCAGTTCTTC,CASSQDKLVVGNEQFF
NA,TRBV7-9,many,TRBJ2-7,TGTGCCAGCAGCTTTTTCGGGGGGCTGGGATACGAGCAGTACTTC,CASSFFGGLGYEQYF
TRBD2,TRBV14,NA,TRBJ2-7,TGTGCCAGCAGCCCACTAGCGGGAGTCGATCGCGAGCAGTACTTC,CASSPLAGVDREQYF
TRBD2,TRBV9,NA,TRBJ2-3,TGTGCCAGCAGCATACTAGCGGGCCAAGATACGCAGTATTTT,CASSILAGQDTQYF
NA,TRBV2,NA,TRBJ1-2,TGTGCCAGCAACCAGGGTGCAAACTATGGCTACACCTTC,CASNQGANYGYTF
NA,TRBV19,NA,TRBJ1-2,TGTGCCAGTAGTATCGTCAGTCCACGGTTTGGAGGCTACACCTTC,CASSIVSPRFGGYTF
NA,TRBV27,many,TRBJ2-3,TGTGCCAGCAGTTTAGGAGGGGTGCCCACAGATACGCAGTATTTT,CASSLGGVPTDTQYF
NA,TRBV2,many,TRBJ2-5,TGTGCCAGCATCTCCGGGCTGACGCAGCAGTACTTC,CASISGLTQQYF
TRBD2,TRBV6-1,many,TRBJ2-3,TGTGCCAGCAGTGAACTAGCGGGACCGGATACGCAGTATTTT,CASSELAGPDTQYF
TRBD1,TRBV5-1,NA,TRBJ1-1,TGCGCCAGCAGCTGGCTGACAGGGGTGAACACTGAAGCTTTCTTT,CASSWLTGVNTEAFF
NA,TRBV12-5,NA,TRBJ2-3,TGTGCTAGTGGACTTGGGGGAAGAAGTTCAGATACGCAGTATTTT,CASGLGGRSSDTQYF
NA,TRBV7-9,NA,TRBJ2-7,TGTGCCAGCAGTCTAGGGTCCAGGGGGGCCGACTACGAGCAGTACTTC,CASSLGSRGADYEQYF
TRBD1,TRBV5-1,NA,TRBJ2-7,TGCGCCAGCAGCCCCGGGACAGGGGCAAACTACGAGCAGTACTTC,CASSPGTGANYEQYF
NA,TRBV28,few,TRBJ1-1,TGTGCCAGCCGCTCTTTCGGGACGGACATGAACACTGAAGCTTTCTTT,CASRSFGTDMNTEAFF
NA,TRBV10-3,NA,TRBJ2-7,TGTGCCATCAGTGAGTCGGAGGAGGCATTTGGAGATTATTCAGGCTACGAGCAGTACTTC,CAISESEEAFGDYSGYEQYF
TRBD1,TRBV28,NA,TRBJ2-2,TGTGCCAGCAGTCACAACAGCCGGGACAGGGGAATCCCGAATCCCGGGGAGCTGTTTTTT,CASSHNSRDRGIPNPGELFF
NA,TRBV5-1,NA,TRBJ2-6,TGCGCCAGCAGCTCTGGGACATCTGGGGCCAACGTCCTGACTTTC,CASSSGTSGANVLTF
NA,TRBV11-2,NA,TRBJ2-5,TGTGCCAGCAGCTTAGGGGCCTCAGGCGGGGAGACCCAGTACTTC,CASSLGASGGETQYF
TRBD2,TRBV11-2,NA,TRBJ2-1,TGTGCCAGCGCGGGAGGGCATGGCAATGAGCAGTTCTTC,CASAGGHGNEQFF
TRBD1,TRBV9,NA,TRBJ1-1,TGTGCCAGCAGCCTCGGGACAGCCCCTACCGAAGCTTTCTTT,CASSLGTAPTEAFF
TRBD2,TRBV7-2,NA,TRBJ2-1,TGTGCCAGCAGCTACGCCGGGACTAGCGGAGTGAACAATGAGCAGTTCTTC,CASSYAGTSGVNNEQFF
NA,TRBV28,NA,TRBJ1-5,TGTGCCAGCAGCCCCATGATATCCAATCAGCCCCAGCATTTT,CASSPMISNQPQHF
NA,TRBV5-5,once,TRBJ2-2,TGTGCCAGCAGCTTTAGAGGGAGTGACACCGGGGAGCTGTTTTTT,CASSFRGSDTGELFF
TRBD2,TRBV10-1,few,TRBJ2-7,TGCGCCAGCAGTGAGGGACTAGCGGGAATCTACGAGCAGTACTTC,CASSEGLAGIYEQYF
NA,TRBV20-1,NA,TRBJ2-7,TGCAGTATGGACAAATCCTACGAGCAGTACTTC,CSMDKSYEQYF
TRBD2,TRBV28,NA,TRBJ2-7,TGTGCCAGCAGCACCGGACTAGCGAACTACGAGCAGTACTTC,CASSTGLANYEQYF
NA,TRBV7-9,NA,TRBJ2-1,TGTGCCAGCAGCTTAGTTTTAGATGCGGATGAGCAGTTCTTC,CASSLVLDADEQFF
TRBD2,TRBV28,NA,TRBJ2-3,TGTGCCAGCAGTTTTAGCGGGAGAGGGCCCACAGATACGCAGTATTTT,CASSFSGRGPTDTQYF
NA,TRBV2,NA,TRBJ2-1,TGTGCCAGCTACCACGGGTTAGCGGACATCCTCTCCTACAATGAGCAGTTCTTC,CASYHGLADILSYNEQFF
TRBD2,TRBV30,NA,TRBJ2-1,TGTGCCTGGAGTTGGGGGAGGGCCGGGAACAATGAGCAGTTCTTC,CAWSWGRAGNNEQFF
NA,TRBV7-6,few,TRBJ2-7,TGTGCCAGCAGCTTAGCGGGGGACGAGCAGTACTTC,CASSLAGDEQYF
NA,TRBV19,NA,TRBJ1-2,TGTGCCAGTAGTATTGGTTGGTCGGGCTACACCTTC,CASSIGWSGYTF
TRBD1,TRBV7-9,NA,TRBJ1-2,TGTGCCAGCAGCTTACCCGGGACAGACTTGTTCGGCTACACCTTC,CASSLPGTDLFGYTF
NA,TRBV7-8,NA,TRBJ1-2,TGTGCCAGCAGCTTAGGATCGGGGCGCGGCGGCTACACCTTC,CASSLGSGRGGYTF
TRBD1,TRBV9,NA,TRBJ1-1,TGTGCCAGCAGCGAGGGGACAGGGTACACTGAAGCTTTCTTT,CASSEGTGYTEAFF
TRBD1,TRBV28,NA,TRBJ1-5,TGTGCCAGCAGTCTATGGGACAGGGGATATAGCAATCAGCCCCAGCATTTT,CASSLWDRGYSNQPQHF